This TCR beta chain was observed in a study of regulatory T cells in long-lasting Graves disease. CDR3 regions were amplified by Arm-PCR using iRepertoire HTBI primers to build TCR beta libraries. TCRdb re-called the multiplex PCR reads with MiXCR, one entry per CDR3 protein. The data show approximately 470,000 distinct CDR3 sequences, 15% to 20% seen once. Time point meaning: newly diagnosed GD, antithyroid drugs for less than 3 months. Following extraction of RNA from PBMCs, that RNA was used to make the TCR library. Of note for this clonotype: The antigen is not known.

The CDR3 runs to 13 residues. The V end lost 10 bases, the J end lost 3 bases, and 16 bases lay between the germline ends. General observations from the study: Persistent Graves' patients showed reduced TCR diversity versus newly diagnosed patients.

The same sample was also studied in work on T cells in Graves' hyperthyroidism and ophthalmopathy. That work adds: Also found in blood were most expanded thyroid clonotypes above 0.001.

The chain joins TRBV12-3 or TRBV12-4 to TRBJ2-7, with D perhaps given as TRBD1 or TRBD2 (5 bases each). This specimen consisted of peripheral blood mononuclear cells (PBMCs), obtained at new diagnosis, from a patient treated with antithyroid drugs. The TCR was taken from a middle-aged man with Graves disease. For the CDR3, the DNA is TGTGCCACCACCCCGGGACGGAACTACGAGCAGTACTTC. This codes for CATTPGRNYEQYF.